These 30 T cell receptor beta chains share one sample of origin, sequenced in a study of T cell responses to AZD1222 COVID-19 vaccine (dated by TCRdb to the early 2020s). The sample's time point label, in plain terms: baseline before first vaccination. Library preparation employed the immunoSEQ multiplex PCR assay. Sourced from immuneACCESS, this table was stored by TCRdb with only in-frame sequences that have V and J called. A share of the clones is absent; for the studies checked, an unresolved V gene accounts for under half, and the remainder has no known explanation. Present in this sample are 75,000 to 100,000 clones, about 89% of which were seen just once. Together, the top ten hold approximately 7.5% of the sample. Source: peripheral blood, taken on day 0 of AZD1222 vaccination. Receptors were obtained from an adult in good health.

In this sample, this clone turned up once. This CDR3 is CASSYYDGRDYGYTF. The DNA of the CDR3 is TGCGCCAGCAGCTATTACGACGGAAGGGACTATGGCTACACCTTC. The chain is built from TRBV5-1 and TRBJ1-2; D ambiguous. The CDR3 runs to 15 residues. Per the germline V gene, CDR1 is SGHRS and CDR2 is YFSETQ. Trimming pared 3 bases from V and 3 bases from J, leaving 15 bases between.

The chain combines TRBV6-1 with TRBJ1-5; perhaps TRBD1 as D (5 bases). With 2 bases removed from V and 1 base from J, the gap between germline ends came to 12 bases. CDR3 length: 16 amino acids. From germline, CDR1 is MNHNS and CDR2 SASEGT. Here the CDR3 DNA reads TGTGCCAGCAGTGAAAGGGGTCGAATGAGCAATCAGCCCCAGCATTTT. Translating gives CASSERGRMSNQPQHF.

The chain combines TRBV24-1 with TRBJ2-1, with 8 nucleotides matching TRBD1. The germline gives CDR1 KGHDR, CDR2 SFDVKD. CDR3 length equals 17 residues. Losses at the gene ends were 3 bases for V and 4 bases for J; bases not matched to a gene: 10. Here the CDR3 DNA reads TGTGCCACCAGTGATCCATCCCAGGGGGCGCCGTACAATGAGCAGTTCTTC. It yields the protein CATSDPSQGAPYNEQFF.

V is TRBV27 and J is TRBJ2-1; weak D call: TRBD2 (6 bases). Germline lookup yields CDR1 MNHEY and CDR2 SMNVEV (reference sequence). This CDR3 is built from 15 residues. The ends were cut back, 6 bases at V and 2 bases at J, with 14 bases in the middle. CDR3 amino acids: CASSRIGGAYNEQFF. The CDR3 nucleotides read TGTGCCAGCAGCCGGATTGGCGGGGCCTACAATGAGCAGTTCTTC.

The CDR3 DNA sequence: TGTGCCACCAGCAGCGGGACACCCACCGGGGAGCTGTTTTTT. Residues: CATSSGTPTGELFF. The V call is TRBV15, the J call TRBJ2-2; weak D call: TRBD1 (6 bases). V was pared by 3 bases and J by 4 bases, with 9 bases between. The CDR3 consists of 14 residues. Germline V gene lookup returns CDR1 LNHNV and CDR2 YYDKDF (reference sequence).

This chain joins TRBV6-2 or TRBV6-3 and TRBJ1-2, with TRBD1 matching over 7 bases. Per the germline V gene, CDR1 is MNHEY and CDR2 is SVGEGT. J lost 2 bases, V lost 6 bases, and 3 bases had no gene match. CDR3 length: 13 amino acids. Here the CDR3 DNA reads TGTGCCAGCAGCCGGGGACAGAACTATGGCTACACCTTC. Translated, it gives CASSRGQNYGYTF.

V gene TRBV7-6 combines with J gene TRBJ1-3; D possibly corresponds to TRBD1 (6 bases). Trimming took off 0 bases at V and 4 bases at J, with 13 bases between the two ends. The CDR3 length is 16 residues. Germline CDR1 reads SGHVS; CDR2 reads FNYEAQ. The CDR3 region is CASSLAVTGTGNTIYF. The CDR3 DNA is TGTGCCAGCAGCTTAGCGGTAACAGGGACAGGAAACACCATATATTTT.

This clone was detected once. The rearrangement uses TRBV7-2 and TRBJ1-6, with a possible D match to TRBD1 (6 bases). V lost 1 base, J lost 10 bases, and 14 bases lay in between. CDR1 and CDR2 (germline): SGHTA, FQGNSA. This CDR3 is built from 15 residues. CDR3 amino acids: CASSLGYGGGSPLHF. The DNA for the CDR3 is TGTGCCAGCAGCTTAGGGTACGGGGGCGGCTCACCCCTCCACTTT.

Points on this clone: The sample holds other DNA sequences that translate to the same CDR3. The gene calls are TRBV27 and TRBJ1-5; tentatively, D is TRBD1 (5 bases). The CDR3 sequence is 13 residues long. Germline CDR1 MNHEY, CDR2 SMNVEV (reference sequence). Trimming removed 3 bases at V and 4 bases at J, with 7 bases between. The CDR3 bases are TGTGCCAGCAGTTTCAGGGAAAATCAGCCCCAGCATTTT. Amino acid sequence: CASSFRENQPQHF.

V usage is TRBV28 and J usage is TRBJ1-5; 8 bases map to TRBD1. The CDR3 totals 15 residues. Germline CDR1 is MDHEN and CDR2 is SYDVKM. J lost 5 bases, V lost 2 bases, and 5 bases had no gene match. This CDR3 reads CASSLADRVDQPQHF. The CDR3 DNA reads TGTGCCAGCAGTTTAGCGGACAGGGTAGATCAGCCCCAGCATTTT.

The chain joins TRBV18 to TRBJ1-1, with 8 bases aligning to TRBD1. Trimming cost V 3 bases and J 1 base; bases outside gene matches: 7. The CDR3 has 16 residues. Looked up from germline, CDR1 is KGHSH and CDR2 is LQKENI. The CDR3 DNA sequence: TGTGCCAGCTCACCCCGGCAGGGGGCCAGGAACACTGAAGCTTTCTTT. As protein: CASSPRQGARNTEAFF.

V is TRBV28 and J is TRBJ2-7; tentative D call: TRBD1 (5 bases). This CDR3 comprises 15 residues. Trimming removed 2 bases from V and 4 bases from J, with 15 bases in between. Per germline, CDR1 MDHEN and CDR2 SYDVKM. The CDR3 DNA reads TGTGCCAGCAGTTTAGTCCTACAGGTTTCGTACGAGCAGTACTTC. Translation gives CASSLVLQVSYEQYF.

V and J are TRBV7-2 and TRBJ1-2; possibly TRBD1 for D (5 bases). Germline CDR1 SGHTA, CDR2 FQGNSA. The CDR3 is 14 residues long. Trimming removed 3 bases at V and 2 bases at J, with 10 bases between. The CDR3 region is CASSLGLQNYGYTF. CDR3 bases: TGTGCCAGCAGCTTGGGACTGCAGAACTATGGCTACACCTTC.

The chain uses TRBV7-3 and TRBJ2-2; 9 bases map to TRBD2. The germline V gene has CDR1 SGHTA and CDR2 FQGTGA. The trim removed 3 bases at V and 7 bases at J, leaving 9 bases unmatched. The CDR3 loop spans 16 amino acids. CDR3 amino acids: CASSFASGNLGGELFF. The CDR3 DNA reads as TGTGCCAGCAGCTTTGCTAGCGGGAATTTAGGCGGGGAGCTGTTTTTT.

J is TRBJ1-2 and V is TRBV4-3, with D perhaps matching TRBD1 (5 bases). The CDR3 has 13 amino acids. Trimming removed 5 bases from V and 1 base from J, with 8 bases in between. CDR1 LGHNA and CDR2 YSLEER come from the germline V gene. CDR3 loop: CASSVQVNYGYTF. The CDR3 DNA follows: TGCGCCAGCAGCGTACAGGTTAACTATGGCTACACCTTC.

The chain carries TRBV9 and TRBJ2-7; TRBD1 matches 8 bases. V dropped 0 bases and J dropped 1; count of bases not matched to a gene: 3. The CDR3 is made up of 15 amino acids. CDR1 and CDR2 from the germline V gene are SGDLS and YYNGEE. The CDR3 sequence is CASSVGTGMSYEQYF. CDR3 in DNA: TGTGCCAGCAGCGTAGGGACAGGGATGTCCTACGAGCAGTACTTC.

The chain employs TRBV2 and TRBJ1-2; 8 bases agree with TRBD1. The germline V gene has CDR1 SNHLY and CDR2 FYNNEI. J lost 3 bases, V lost 6 bases, and 6 bases had no gene match. This CDR3 region has 14 residues. The DNA for the CDR3 is TGTGCCAGCAGAAGACAGGGGCGCGACTATGGCTACACCTTC. This gives the protein CASRRQGRDYGYTF.

The chain recombines TRBV7-2 with TRBJ2-6; D not certain. Germline V gene sequence: CDR1 SGHTA, CDR2 FQGNSA. The CDR3 covers 16 residues. Trimming pared 1 base from V and 2 bases from J, leaving 9 bases between. The CDR3 coding sequence is TGTGCCAGCAGCTTAGTTTCTGATGCTGGGGCCAACGTCCTGACTTTC. It codes for CASSLVSDAGANVLTF.

The chain links TRBV3-1 (or the pseudogene TRBV3-2) to TRBJ1-3; 10 nucleotides agree with TRBD1. CDR1 and CDR2 (germline): LGHDT, YNNKEL (reference sequence). J gave up 0 bases and V 0 bases, and 5 bases lay outside the gene matches. The CDR3 has 18 amino acids. The CDR3 DNA follows: TGTGCCAGCAGCCAAGAATGGACAGGGGGTTCCTCTGGAAACACCATATATTTT. Amino acid sequence: CASSQEWTGGSSGNTIYF.

The V call is TRBV4-3, the J call TRBJ2-7; 7 bases match TRBD1. J was trimmed by 9 bases and V by 2 bases; bases with no gene match: 10. Germline V gene data show CDR1 as LGHNA and CDR2 as YSLEER. CDR3 size: 14 residues. The CDR3 region has the DNA TGCGCCAGCAGCCAACGCCGACAGGGTCAACGGCAGTACTTC. Its translation is CASSQRRQGQRQYF.

This chain joins TRBV3-1 (or the pseudogene TRBV3-2) and TRBJ1-2; D call uncertain. Between the trimmed V and J ends, which lost 4 bases and 5 bases, there was a span of 8 bases. The CDR3 covers 12 residues. CDR1 and CDR2 from the germline V gene are LGHDT and YNNKEL (reference sequence). The CDR3, as DNA: TGTGCCAGCAGCCCTGATACGTATGGCTACACCTTC. Translation gives CASSPDTYGYTF.

The rearrangement links TRBV4-2 to TRBJ1-2; 8 bases agree with TRBD1. The V gene end was trimmed by 1 base and the J gene end by 4 bases; junction bases not matched to a gene: 2. The CDR3 consists of 14 residues. Germline loops: CDR1 LGHNA, CDR2 YNFKEQ. This CDR3 is CASSQGDRSYGYTF. In nucleotides, the CDR3 is TGTGCCAGCAGCCAAGGGGACAGGAGCTATGGCTACACCTTC.

V is TRBV2 and J is TRBJ2-5; TRBD2 might be the D (5 bases). V lost 4 bases to trimming and J lost 2 bases, with 11 bases between them. CDR1 is SNHLY, CDR2 FYNNEI, per germline. This CDR3 spans 14 amino acids. Written as DNA, the CDR3 is TGTGCCAGCAGTGTCATGGGGAGACAAGAGACCCAGTACTTC. It encodes CASSVMGRQETQYF.

The chain couples TRBV28 to TRBJ1-2, with D uncertain. Germline values: CDR1 MDHEN, CDR2 SYDVKM. Trimming took off 3 bases at V and 4 bases at J, with 9 bases between the two ends. The CDR3 contains 13 residues. CDR3 sequence: CASSLPKSYGYTF. DNA for the CDR3: TGTGCCAGCAGTTTGCCCAAATCCTATGGCTACACCTTC.

The chain uses TRBV6-1 and TRBJ1-3; D gene ambiguous. Per germline, CDR1 MNHNS and CDR2 SASEGT. CDR3 length equals 15 residues. Trimming removed 2 bases at V and 6 bases at J, with 14 bases between. The chain's CDR3 is CASSETVSGENTIYF. CDR3 in DNA: TGTGCCAGCAGTGAAACCGTTTCAGGAGAAAACACCATATATTTT.

The CDR3 nucleotides read TGTGCCAGCAGCTTAGATTCTGCCAATGAGCAGTTCTTC. It yields the protein CASSLDSANEQFF. The chain joins TRBV11-2 to TRBJ2-1; unclear D gene. Deletions cut 0 bases from V and 6 bases from J, with 6 bases between. This CDR3 spans 13 amino acids. Germline values: CDR1 SGHAT, CDR2 FQNNGV.

The chain combines TRBV10-3 with TRBJ2-7, with 7 bases lining up with TRBD1. The CDR3 runs 15 residues. CDR1 is ENHRY and CDR2 is SYGVKD in the germline V gene. After removal of 0 bases from V and 6 bases from J, the junction contained 8 bases not matched to a gene. The CDR3 is CAISESKGTAGEQYF. In DNA form, the CDR3 reads TGTGCCATCAGTGAGTCGAAGGGGACAGCTGGCGAGCAGTACTTC.

V usage is TRBV7-8 and J usage is TRBJ1-5; the match to TRBD1 covers 8 bases. The germline V gene encodes CDR1 SGHVS and CDR2 FQNEAQ. This CDR3 has 13 residues. The V gene end was trimmed by 7 bases and the J gene end by 4 bases; junction bases not matched to a gene: 3. CDR3 DNA sequence: TGTGCCAGCACCCGACAGGGGAATCAGCCCCAGCATTTT. This sequence encodes CASTRQGNQPQHF. The whole variable domain, remainder taken from reference TRBV7-8 and TRBJ1-5, is GAGVSQSPRYKVAKRGQDVALRCDPISGHVSLFWYQQALGQGPEFLTYFQNEAQLDKSGLPSDRFFAERPEGSVSTLKIQRTQQEDSAVYLCASTRQGNQPQHFGDGTRLSIL.

This clone has just a few counts. This chain uses TRBV6-1 with TRBJ1-2; D perhaps matches TRBD1 (5 bases). V was pared by 2 bases and J by 2 bases, with 15 bases between. Germline V gene data show CDR1 as MNHNS and CDR2 as SASEGT. This CDR3 is built from 16 residues. The CDR3 loop is CASSEPQGAGNYGYTF. CDR3 nucleotide sequence: TGTGCCAGCAGTGAACCCCAAGGAGCAGGGAACTATGGCTACACCTTC.

The chain employs TRBV7-3 and TRBJ1-3, with D possibly being TRBD1 (6 bases). Germline V gene data show CDR1 as SGHTA and CDR2 as FQGTGA. The CDR3 extends over 14 amino acids. Trimming removed 4 bases from V and 1 base from J, with 8 bases in between. CDR3 sequence (DNA): TGTGCCAGCAGCTCACAGGGTTCTGGAAACACCATATATTTT. It codes for CASSSQGSGNTIYF.